Listed below are T cell receptor beta chains from one sample, sequenced in a study of cytomegalovirus exposure and HLA in healthy donors. Sequencing used immunoSEQ multiplex PCR; TCRdb keeps in-frame clones, though not all of them. Seen here are approximately 150,000 clones, about two thirds observed once, and the top ten hold 1.5% to 2%. The sample taken for sequencing was PBMCs. The receptor source for this set is a woman aged 18-30 years in good health and CMV-seronegative. Each CDR3 is given with its conserved first and last residue. Each record gives: D gene, V gene, clone size, J gene, CDR3 length, CDR3 DNA, CDR3 protein. A D gene is named only where the DNA matches it firmly. A row's size may be missing; if present it is once, few, many or a size class.

d_call: TRBD2
v_call: TRBV7-9
clone_size: NA
j_call: TRBJ2-1
cdr3_length: 17
cdr3_nt: TGTTCCAGCAGCCCTGGGACTAGCGGGAGGGTGGGGAATGAGCAGTTCTTC
cdr3_aa: CSSSPGTSGRVGNEQFF

d_call: NA
v_call: TRBV4-3
clone_size: NA
j_call: TRBJ1-2
cdr3_length: 15
cdr3_nt: TGCGCCAGCAGCCAAGGCCCCTATGAAAACTATGGCTACACCTTC
cdr3_aa: CASSQGPYENYGYTF

d_call: TRBD2
v_call: TRBV6-4
clone_size: few
j_call: TRBJ2-1
cdr3_length: 19
cdr3_nt: TGTGCCAGCAGTGACTCGACCATTCAACGGGACTATGCCTACAATGAGCAGTTCTTC
cdr3_aa: CASSDSTIQRDYAYNEQFF

d_call: NA
v_call: TRBV6-5
clone_size: NA
j_call: TRBJ1-1
cdr3_length: 11
cdr3_nt: TGTGCCAGCAGTTACGGGGGGGGAGCTTTCTTT
cdr3_aa: CASSYGGGAFF

d_call: NA
v_call: TRBV10-2
clone_size: NA
j_call: TRBJ1-3
cdr3_length: 13
cdr3_nt: TGCGCCAGCAATGGGCCATCTGGAAACACCATATATTTT
cdr3_aa: CASNGPSGNTIYF

d_call: NA
v_call: TRBV4-3
clone_size: NA
j_call: TRBJ1-2
cdr3_length: 19
cdr3_nt: TGCGCCAGCAGCCAAGATCTAGATTGGGGAGGCAGATATAACTATGGCTACACCTTC
cdr3_aa: CASSQDLDWGGRYNYGYTF

d_call: NA
v_call: TRBV6-5
clone_size: NA
j_call: TRBJ2-2
cdr3_length: 13
cdr3_nt: TGTGCCTCGGGGAGTACGAACACCGGGGAGCTGTTTTTT
cdr3_aa: CASGSTNTGELFF

d_call: TRBD2
v_call: TRBV7-8
clone_size: few
j_call: TRBJ2-2
cdr3_length: 16
cdr3_nt: TGTGCCAGCAGCCGCATGCTAGCGGGAGTTACCGGGGAGCTGTTTTTT
cdr3_aa: CASSRMLAGVTGELFF

d_call: NA
v_call: TRBV6-6
clone_size: NA
j_call: TRBJ1-5
cdr3_length: 12
cdr3_nt: TGTGCCAGCAGTTACGCGGAGGGGCCCCAGCATTTT
cdr3_aa: CASSYAEGPQHF

d_call: TRBD2
v_call: TRBV6-5
clone_size: NA
j_call: TRBJ2-1
cdr3_length: 14
cdr3_nt: TGTGCCACCCGGGGGGGGCCGCGGCGGAATGAGCAGTTCTTC
cdr3_aa: CATRGGPRRNEQFF